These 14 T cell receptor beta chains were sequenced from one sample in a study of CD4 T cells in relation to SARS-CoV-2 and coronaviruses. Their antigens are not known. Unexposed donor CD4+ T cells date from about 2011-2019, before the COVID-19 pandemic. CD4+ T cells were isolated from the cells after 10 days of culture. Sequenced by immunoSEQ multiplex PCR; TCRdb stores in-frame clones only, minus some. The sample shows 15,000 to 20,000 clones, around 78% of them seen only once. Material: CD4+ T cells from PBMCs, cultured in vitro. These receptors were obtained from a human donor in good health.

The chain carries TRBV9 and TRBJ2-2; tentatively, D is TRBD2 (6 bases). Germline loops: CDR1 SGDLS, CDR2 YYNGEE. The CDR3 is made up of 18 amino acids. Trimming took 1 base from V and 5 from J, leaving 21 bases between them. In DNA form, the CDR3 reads TGTGCCAGCAGCGTAACCCCCATGGCGGGGCCTTCAACCGGGGAGCTGTTTTTT. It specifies CASSVTPMAGPSTGELFF.

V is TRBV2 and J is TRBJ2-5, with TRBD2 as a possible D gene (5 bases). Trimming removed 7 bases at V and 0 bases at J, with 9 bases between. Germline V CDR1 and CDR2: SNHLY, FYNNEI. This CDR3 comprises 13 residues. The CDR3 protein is CASKGGYQETQYF. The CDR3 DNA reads TGTGCCAGCAAGGGCGGGTACCAAGAGACCCAGTACTTC. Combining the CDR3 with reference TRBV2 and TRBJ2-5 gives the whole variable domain EPEVTQTPSHQVTQMGQEVILRCVPISNHLYFYWYRQILGQKVEFLVSFYNNEISEKSEIFDDQFSVERPDGSNFTLKIRSTKLEDSAMYFCASKGGYQETQYFGPGTRLLVL.

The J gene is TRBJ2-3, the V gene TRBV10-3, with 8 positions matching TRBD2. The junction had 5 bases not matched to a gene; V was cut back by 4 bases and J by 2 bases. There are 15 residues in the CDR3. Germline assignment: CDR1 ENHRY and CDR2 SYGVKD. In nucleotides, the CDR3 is TGTGCCATCAGTGTGCTTAGCGGGACCACAGATACGCAGTATTTT. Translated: CAISVLSGTTDTQYF.

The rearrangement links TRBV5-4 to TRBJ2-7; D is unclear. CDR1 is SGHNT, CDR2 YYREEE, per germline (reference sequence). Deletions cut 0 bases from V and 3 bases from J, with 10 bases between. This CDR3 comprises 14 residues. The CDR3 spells CASSLEMTGYEQYF. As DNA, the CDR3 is TGTGCCAGCAGCTTGGAGATGACTGGCTACGAGCAGTACTTC.

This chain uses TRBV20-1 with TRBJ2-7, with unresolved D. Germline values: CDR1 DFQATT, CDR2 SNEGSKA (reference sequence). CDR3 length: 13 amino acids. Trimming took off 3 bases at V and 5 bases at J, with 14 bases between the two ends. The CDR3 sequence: CSASWLPKDEQYF. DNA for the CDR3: TGCAGTGCTAGTTGGCTTCCAAAGGACGAGCAGTACTTC.

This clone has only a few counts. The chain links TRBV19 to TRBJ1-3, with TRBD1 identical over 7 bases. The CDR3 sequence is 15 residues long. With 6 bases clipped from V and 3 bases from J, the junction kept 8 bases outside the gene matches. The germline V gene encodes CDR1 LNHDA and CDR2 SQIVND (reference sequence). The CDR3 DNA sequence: TGTGCCAGTAGGAGAGGGACAGAGAATGGAAACACCATATATTTT. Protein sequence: CASRRGTENGNTIYF.

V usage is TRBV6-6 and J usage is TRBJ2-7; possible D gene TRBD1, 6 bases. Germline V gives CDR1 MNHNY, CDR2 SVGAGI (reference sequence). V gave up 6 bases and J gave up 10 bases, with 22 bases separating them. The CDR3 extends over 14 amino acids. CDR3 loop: CASSRTETQGRQYF. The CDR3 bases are TGTGCCAGCAGCCGAACCGAAACACAGGGAAGACAGTACTTC.

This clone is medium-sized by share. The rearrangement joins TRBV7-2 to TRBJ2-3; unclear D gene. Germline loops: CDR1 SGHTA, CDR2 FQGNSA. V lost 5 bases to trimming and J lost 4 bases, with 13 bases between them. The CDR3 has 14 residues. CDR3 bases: TGTGCCAGCAGCGTGTATTTGTCGGCAGATACGCAGTATTTT. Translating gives CASSVYLSADTQYF. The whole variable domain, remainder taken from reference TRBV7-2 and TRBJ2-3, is GAGVSQSPSNKVTEKGKDVELRCDPISGHTALYWYRQSLGQGLEFLIYFQGNSAPDKSGLPSDRFSAERTGGSVSTLTIQRTQQEDSAVYLCASSVYLSADTQYFGPGTRLTVL.

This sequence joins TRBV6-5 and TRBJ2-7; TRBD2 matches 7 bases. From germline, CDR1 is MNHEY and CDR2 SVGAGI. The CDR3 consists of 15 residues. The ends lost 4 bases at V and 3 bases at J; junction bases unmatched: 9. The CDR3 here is CASSLDSGGSYEQYF. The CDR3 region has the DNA TGTGCCAGCAGTTTGGACTCGGGAGGTAGCTACGAGCAGTACTTC.

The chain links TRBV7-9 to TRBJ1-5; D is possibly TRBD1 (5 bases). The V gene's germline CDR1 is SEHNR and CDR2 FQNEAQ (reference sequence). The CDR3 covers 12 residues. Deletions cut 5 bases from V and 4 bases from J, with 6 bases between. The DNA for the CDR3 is TGTGCCAGCAGCGACAGTAATCAGCCCCAGCATTTT. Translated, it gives CASSDSNQPQHF.

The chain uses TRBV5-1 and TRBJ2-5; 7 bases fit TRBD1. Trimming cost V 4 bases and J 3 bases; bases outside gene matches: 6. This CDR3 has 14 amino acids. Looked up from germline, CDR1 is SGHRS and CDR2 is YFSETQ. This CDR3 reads CASSASTGKETQYF. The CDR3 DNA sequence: TGCGCCAGCAGCGCCTCGACAGGGAAAGAGACCCAGTACTTC.

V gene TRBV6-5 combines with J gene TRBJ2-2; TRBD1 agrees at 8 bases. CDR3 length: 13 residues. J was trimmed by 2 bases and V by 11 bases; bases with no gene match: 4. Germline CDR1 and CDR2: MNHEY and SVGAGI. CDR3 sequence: CAAGQENTGELFF. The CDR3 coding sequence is TGTGCCGCGGGACAGGAAAACACCGGGGAGCTGTTTTTT.

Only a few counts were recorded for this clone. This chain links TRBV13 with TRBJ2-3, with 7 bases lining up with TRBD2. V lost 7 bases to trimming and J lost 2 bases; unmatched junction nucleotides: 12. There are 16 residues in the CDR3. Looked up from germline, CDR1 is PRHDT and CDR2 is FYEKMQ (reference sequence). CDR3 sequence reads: CASKLGGSSSTDTQYF. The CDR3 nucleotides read TGTGCCAGCAAATTGGGGGGGTCTAGCTCCACAGATACGCAGTATTTT. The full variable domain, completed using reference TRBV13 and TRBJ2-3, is AAGVIQSPRHLIKEKRETATLKCYPIPRHDTVYWYQQGPGQDPQFLISFYEKMQSDKGSIPDRFSAQQFSDYHSELNMSSLELGDSALYFCASKLGGSSSTDTQYFGPGTRLTVL.

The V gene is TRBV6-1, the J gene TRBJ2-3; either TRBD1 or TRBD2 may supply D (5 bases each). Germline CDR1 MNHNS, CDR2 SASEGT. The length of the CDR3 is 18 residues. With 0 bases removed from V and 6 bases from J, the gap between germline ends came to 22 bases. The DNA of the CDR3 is TGTGCCAGCAGTGAAGCCCCCGGGACGGCCCCAGCAAGGGATACGCAGTATTTT. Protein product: CASSEAPGTAPARDTQYF.